Below are 27 T cell receptor beta chains sequenced from a single sample in a study of T-cell reconstitution after alpha-beta-depleted transplantation in children. Unique molecular identifiers featured in how the TCRbeta library was prepared. Via MiXCR, TCRdb re-called the PCR reads, giving one row per CDR3 protein. The table shows 250,000 or so distinct CDR3 sequences, with under 9.5% occurring only once. The source material was PBMCs, mostly from graft donor cells, sampled 180 days after TCRalphabeta/CD19-depleted stem cell transplant. All receptors come from a male patient younger than 18 who had a stem cell transplant for acute lymphoblastic leukemia, so the T cells may come from the graft donor.

This clonotype was picked up many times. This chain links TRBV28 with TRBJ1-2, with D perhaps matching TRBD1 (5 bases). This CDR3 has 13 amino acids. Germline CDR1 MDHEN, CDR2 SYDVKM. V lost 3 bases, J lost 3 bases, and 8 bases lay in between. CDR3: CASSFAGDYGYTF. The CDR3 DNA sequence: TGTGCCAGCAGTTTCGCGGGGGACTATGGCTACACCTTC.

This clonotype appeared many times. V is TRBV20-1 and J is TRBJ2-7, with D perhaps assigned TRBD1 or TRBD2 (5 bases each). The CDR3 has 15 residues. The germline V gene encodes CDR1 DFQATT and CDR2 SNEGSKA (reference sequence). With 5 bases removed from V and 2 bases from J, the gap between germline ends came to 19 bases. CDR3 residues: CSAARGRPGAYEQYF. CDR3 in DNA: TGCAGTGCTGCTCGGGGCAGGCCGGGCGCCTACGAGCAGTACTTC.

This rearrangement joins TRBV5-7 to TRBJ2-1; weak D call: TRBD2 (7 bases). TRBV5-7 is an ORF for which the function is uncertain. The CDR3 covers 17 residues. Trimming cost V 7 bases and J 7 bases, with 27 bases left between them. The CDR3 DNA sequence: TGTGCCAGCGGCCCCGGGCTCGCGGGGGCCTGGCGGAATGAGCAGTTCTTC. Its translation is CASGPGLAGAWRNEQFF.

In this sample, this clonotype turned up many times. The chain employs TRBV20-1 and TRBJ1-2; D remains ambiguous. Germline-derived CDR1 and CDR2 are DFQATT and SNEGSKA (reference sequence). The CDR3 contains 10 residues. Trimming pared 6 bases from V and 4 bases from J, leaving 6 bases between. CDR3 loop: CSAGPYGYTF. CDR3 nucleotides: TGCAGTGCAGGCCCCTATGGCTACACCTTC.

This clonotype was seen many times. The chain couples TRBV10-3 to TRBJ1-1, with D possibly matching TRBD1 (5 bases). V shed 2 bases and J shed 2 bases, with 12 bases lying between them. In germline, CDR1 is ENHRY, CDR2 SYGVKD. The CDR3 sequence is 15 residues long. CDR3 sequence (DNA): TGTGCCATCAGTGAGAACCCAGGGATAAACACTGAAGCTTTCTTT. Amino acid sequence: CAISENPGINTEAFF.

The chain has TRBV20-1 and TRBJ1-2; D is possibly TRBD1 (5 bases). This CDR3 region has 13 residues. The V gene lost 3 bases and the J gene lost 4 bases, with 12 bases spanning the gap. Germline V CDR1 and CDR2: DFQATT, SNEGSKA (reference sequence). The CDR3 spells CSASRQGLYGYTF. CDR3 nucleotides: TGCAGTGCTAGCCGGCAGGGTCTCTATGGCTACACCTTC.

Ten or more counts support this clonotype. The chain joins TRBV15 to TRBJ2-3; D remains unclear. The CDR3 spans 12 residues. V lost 3 bases and J 2 bases, leaving 3 bases between the germline ends. The germline V gene has CDR1 LNHNV and CDR2 YYDKDF (reference sequence). DNA for the CDR3: TGTGCCACCAGCAGGTACACAGATACGCAGTATTTT. It translates to CATSRYTDTQYF.

This clonotype was picked up many times. The chain combines TRBV5-1 with TRBJ1-4, with D perhaps matching TRBD1 (5 bases). Germline CDR1 SGHRS, CDR2 YFSETQ. The V end lost 3 bases, the J end lost 7 bases, and 7 bases lay between the germline ends. The CDR3 runs to 12 residues. In DNA form, the CDR3 reads TGCGCCAGCAGCTCGACAGCTGAAAAACTGTTTTTT. Its translation: CASSSTAEKLFF.

This clonotype was recorded at least ten times. Sequence at one end of the junction differs from germline and may be a read error. This sequence joins TRBV6-5 and TRBJ1-1; 7 bases fit TRBD1. CDR3 length: 16 residues. Germline CDR1 and CDR2: MNHEY and SVGAGI. CDR3 sequence: CASIYSISWTGTEAFF. The CDR3 DNA sequence: TGTGCCAGCATTTACTCGATAAGTTGGACAGGCACTGAAGCTTTCTTT.

This clonotype was counted ten times or more. The V and J genes are TRBV7-9 and TRBJ2-7; TRBD2 aligns across 12 bases. Losses at the gene ends were 3 bases for V and 2 bases for J; bases not matched to a gene: 8. The CDR3 has 17 residues. Germline loops: CDR1 SEHNR, CDR2 FQNEAQ (reference sequence). In nucleotides, the CDR3 is TGTGCCAGCAGCTTCATTTCTAGCGGGAGGGCCGCCTACGAGCAGTACTTC. Translating gives CASSFISSGRAAYEQYF.

At least ten counts were recorded for this clonotype. The CDR3 sequence is CSAAGTEAYEQYF. The CDR3 bases are TGCAGTGCTGCCGGGACAGAGGCCTACGAGCAGTACTTC. This sequence joins TRBV20-1 and TRBJ2-7; the match to TRBD1 covers 7 bases. Trimming removed 5 bases from V and 2 bases from J; junction bases left unmatched: 6. Germline-derived CDR1 and CDR2 are DFQATT and SNEGSKA (reference sequence). The CDR3 extends over 13 amino acids.

This clonotype was counted ten times or more. J is TRBJ2-3 and V is TRBV5-1, with D possibly being TRBD1 (5 bases). The V end was cut by 0 bases, the J end by 5 bases, with 13 bases between. Germline V gene lookup returns CDR1 SGHRS and CDR2 YFSETQ. The CDR3 spans 15 residues. This CDR3 is CASSLEAGWGDTQYF. CDR3 DNA: TGCGCCAGCAGCTTGGAAGCAGGGTGGGGAGATACGCAGTATTTT.

This clonotype was counted at least ten times. The chain recombines TRBV12-3 or TRBV12-4 with TRBJ2-2; TRBD1 aligns across 7 bases. The CDR3 runs to 12 residues. V shed 8 bases, J shed 7 bases, and the junction held 4 bases outside the gene matches. The CDR3 coding sequence is TGTGCCAGCCGTACAGGGGACGGGGAGCTGTTTTTT. Protein product: CASRTGDGELFF.

This clonotype was detected ten times or more. The V and J genes are TRBV10-1 and TRBJ2-5; TRBD2 agrees at 8 bases. The trim removed 2 bases at V and 5 bases at J, leaving 1 base unmatched. There are 13 residues in the CDR3. Looked up from germline, CDR1 is WNHNN and CDR2 is SYGVQD (reference sequence). The CDR3: CASSEGGRETQYF. CDR3 nucleotide sequence: TGCGCCAGCAGTGAGGGCGGGAGGGAGACCCAGTACTTC.

Many counts were recorded for this clonotype. The chain uses TRBV24-1 and TRBJ2-2, with D perhaps TRBD2 (7 bases). V gave up 7 bases and J gave up 6 bases, with 17 bases separating them. The CDR3 loop spans 15 amino acids. The V gene's germline CDR1 is KGHDR and CDR2 SFDVKD. This CDR3 reads CATSKGGAGAGELFF. Written as DNA, the CDR3 is TGTGCCACCAGCAAGGGGGGGGCCGGCGCCGGGGAGCTGTTTTTT.

The chain combines TRBV12-5 with TRBJ1-1, with D possibly being TRBD1 (6 bases). There are 17 residues in the CDR3. The V gene lost 0 bases and the J gene lost 0 bases, with 14 bases spanning the gap. Per the germline V gene, CDR1 is LGHNT and CDR2 is FRNRAP. The CDR3, as DNA: TGTGCTAGTGGTTTGGTACTGGGGGGCCAGATGAACACTGAAGCTTTCTTT. It yields the protein CASGLVLGGQMNTEAFF. The complete variable domain, with remaining parts taken from reference TRBV12-5 and TRBJ1-1, reads DARVTQTPRHKVTEMGQEVTMRCQPILGHNTVFWYRQTMMQGLELLAYFRNRAPLDDSGMPKDRFSAEMPDATLATLKIQPSEPRDSAVYFCASGLVLGGQMNTEAFFGQGTRLTVV.

This clonotype was counted ten times or more. V is TRBV29-1 and J is TRBJ2-3; TRBD2 matches at 12 bases. Germline loops: CDR1 SQVTM, CDR2 ANQGSEA. Trimming took 5 bases from V and 5 from J; bases not matched to a gene: 2. The CDR3 contains 13 residues. The CDR3 here is CSVSSGRGDTQYF. CDR3 DNA: TGCAGCGTTTCTAGCGGGAGGGGAGATACGCAGTATTTT.

This clonotype was seen repeatedly, ten times or more. V is TRBV7-9 and J is TRBJ2-5; tentatively, D is TRBD2 (6 bases). The CDR3 runs 15 residues. Trimming took off 5 bases at V and 4 bases at J, with 17 bases between the two ends. The V gene's germline CDR1 is SEHNR and CDR2 FQNEAQ (reference sequence). CDR3 in DNA: TGTGCCAGCAGCACCGGGACTCCCTCGGTAGAGACCCAGTACTTC. This encodes CASSTGTPSVETQYF.

This chain uses TRBV12-5 with TRBJ2-7, with TRBD1 matching 9 bases. CDR1 LGHNT and CDR2 FRNRAP come from the germline V gene. This CDR3 has 19 residues. The V gene end was trimmed by 3 bases and the J gene end by 2 bases; junction bases not matched to a gene: 17. CDR3 DNA: TGTGCTAGTGGTTTTCGCAGGGGCCTGGGACAGGGAAGAACCTACGAGCAGTACTTC. Its translation: CASGFRRGLGQGRTYEQYF. Complete variable domain (other parts from reference TRBV12-5 and TRBJ2-7): DARVTQTPRHKVTEMGQEVTMRCQPILGHNTVFWYRQTMMQGLELLAYFRNRAPLDDSGMPKDRFSAEMPDATLATLKIQPSEPRDSAVYFCASGFRRGLGQGRTYEQYFGPGTRLTVT.

A word on this clonotype: This may arise from a read error, as a much more abundant clone is one base away. The chain uses TRBV6-6 and TRBJ2-2; no reliable D call. Germline V gene sequence: CDR1 MNHNY, CDR2 SVGAGI (reference sequence). The CDR3 length is 13 residues. Trimming removed 0 bases at V and 9 bases at J, with 8 bases between. The CDR3 bases are TGTGCCAGCAGTTACTCCCGTAACCGGGAGCTGTTTTTT. Residues: CASSYSRNRELFF.

This clonotype was counted ten times or more. The rearrangement links TRBV27 to TRBJ2-1; 10 bases align to TRBD2. Germline-derived CDR1 and CDR2 are MNHEY and SMNVEV (reference sequence). V was pared by 5 bases and J by 1 base, with 5 bases of the junction left unmatched. There are 16 residues in the CDR3. CDR3 amino acids: CASSPSGSGSYNEQFF. The DNA of the CDR3 is TGTGCCAGCAGTCCTAGCGGGAGTGGGTCCTACAATGAGCAGTTCTTC.

This clonotype was recorded many times. One junction end disagrees with the germline gene, perhaps due to a read error. The chain uses TRBV18 and TRBJ2-6; no reliable D call. The CDR3 runs 14 residues. CDR1 and CDR2 from the germline V gene are KGHSH and LQKENI. The CDR3 DNA follows: TGTGCCAGCTCATCACCCGGAGGGGCCAACGTCCTGACTTTC. Residues: CASSSPGGANVLTF.

This clonotype was recorded at least ten times. The chain employs TRBV10-3 and TRBJ2-1, with D tentatively TRBD1 or TRBD2 (5 bases each). V lost 3 bases and J 9 bases, leaving 12 bases between the germline ends. This CDR3 has 13 residues. Germline CDR1 ENHRY, CDR2 SYGVKD. CDR3 in DNA: TGTGCCATCAGTGATAGGGGAGAGGGTGAGCAGTTCTTC. Translation: CAISDRGEGEQFF.

The table lists this clonotype with many counts. The chain joins TRBV7-2 to TRBJ1-1; D not resolved. Germline CDR1 and CDR2: SGHTA and FQGNSA. V lost 1 base, J lost 0 bases, and 9 bases lay in between. This CDR3 is 15 amino acids long. Here the CDR3 reads CASSLVTQMNTEAFF. CDR3 coding DNA: TGTGCCAGCAGCTTAGTGACCCAGATGAACACTGAAGCTTTCTTT.

This clonotype was found many times. The gene calls are TRBV27 and TRBJ2-7; a weak D match, TRBD2 (5 bases). CDR3 length: 17 amino acids. Trimming took off 4 bases at V and 2 bases at J, with 21 bases between the two ends. The germline V gene has CDR1 MNHEY and CDR2 SMNVEV (reference sequence). The CDR3 sequence is CASSSLFGLDKTYEQYF. CDR3 nucleotides: TGTGCCAGCAGTTCCCTATTCGGACTGGATAAAACCTACGAGCAGTACTTC.

In this sample, this clonotype turned up many times. The chain employs TRBV11-2 and TRBJ2-5, with 8 bases that match TRBD1. The CDR3 runs 17 residues. V shed 5 bases and J 7 bases; nucleotides not matched to a gene: 18. Germline V gene sequence: CDR1 SGHAT, CDR2 FQNNGV. This chain's CDR3 is CASSPLRTGTSVGTQYF. The CDR3 region has the DNA TGTGCCAGCAGCCCCCTGAGGACAGGGACGTCAGTAGGGACCCAGTACTTC. Full variable domain (outside the CDR3, taken from reference TRBV11-2 and TRBJ2-5): EAGVAQSPRYKIIEKRQSVAFWCNPISGHATLYWYQQILGQGPKLLIQFQNNGVVDDSQLPKDRFSAERLKGVDSTLKIQPAKLEDSAVYLCASSPLRTGTSVGTQYFGPGTRLLVL.

The table lists this clonotype with many counts. The gene calls are TRBV18 and TRBJ2-7; 8 nucleotides agree with TRBD1. There are 14 residues in the CDR3. J was trimmed by 0 bases and V by 8 bases; bases with no gene match: 6. Germline V gives CDR1 KGHSH, CDR2 LQKENI. The CDR3 region is CASSPGTGSYEQYF. CDR3 nucleotide sequence: TGTGCCAGCAGTCCAGGGACAGGCTCCTACGAGCAGTACTTC.